A selection of T cell receptor beta chains follows, all from one sample in a study of blood T cells in healthy people across ages. Each CDR3 protein is one row after TCRdb ran MiXCR on the 5' RACE reads. The sample lists about 1.6 million distinct CDR3 sequences; roughly 32% were seen once. The sample was blood. The receptors derive from a woman aged 25 to 39 in good health. Each CDR3 is given with its conserved first and last residue. The order of the fields is clone size, V gene, D gene, J gene, CDR3 DNA, CDR3 protein. D genes are given only for firm matches. Some rows mark clone size as missing; the rest say once, few, many or name a class of expanded clone.

clone_size: many
v_call: TRBV29-1
d_call: -
j_call: TRBJ2-7
cdr3_nt: TGCAGCGTTGTAGTCGGGACAAACGAGCAGTACTTC
cdr3_aa: CSVVVGTNEQYF

clone_size: many
v_call: TRBV29-1
d_call: TRBD2
j_call: TRBJ2-3
cdr3_nt: TGCAGCGTAAAAGCGGGGGGGCTCACAGATACGCAGTATTTT
cdr3_aa: CSVKAGGLTDTQYF

clone_size: few
v_call: TRBV3-1
d_call: TRBD2
j_call: TRBJ2-1
cdr3_nt: TGTGCCAGCAGCGCGACTAGCGGGCCGGCCCTTTTTTACAATGAGCAGTTCTTC
cdr3_aa: CASSATSGPALFYNEQFF

clone_size: -
v_call: TRBV29-1
d_call: -
j_call: TRBJ1-1
cdr3_nt: TGCAGCGTTGATCCAGAGAGGGTGACTGAAGCTTTCTTT
cdr3_aa: CSVDPERVTEAFF

clone_size: few
v_call: TRBV30
d_call: -
j_call: TRBJ1-1
cdr3_nt: TGTGCCTGGAGCCGTAGTCTGTGGAACACTGAAGCTTTCTTT
cdr3_aa: CAWSRSLWNTEAFF

clone_size: many
v_call: TRBV29-1
d_call: -
j_call: TRBJ2-3
cdr3_nt: TGCAGCGTTGAAGGATTAGGGGGGAAGGTGGAGACAGATACGCAGTATTTT
cdr3_aa: CSVEGLGGKVETDTQYF

clone_size: few
v_call: TRBV10-3
d_call: -
j_call: TRBJ2-2
cdr3_nt: TGTGCCATAACGACAGTGAACACCGGGGAGCTGTTTTTT
cdr3_aa: CAITTVNTGELFF

clone_size: few
v_call: TRBV6-1
d_call: -
j_call: TRBJ2-3
cdr3_nt: TGTGCCAGCTCTCGCGCACGTGGCGTCGAGTATTTT
cdr3_aa: CASSRARGVEYF

clone_size: -
v_call: TRBV29-1
d_call: -
j_call: TRBJ2-1
cdr3_nt: TGCAGCGTTGAGCGGAAATACCGAGAGCAGTTCTTC
cdr3_aa: CSVERKYREQFF

clone_size: few
v_call: TRBV6-1
d_call: -
j_call: TRBJ2-5
cdr3_nt: TGTGCCAGCAGTGAAGGTTTTGCTGACGAGACCCAGTACTTC
cdr3_aa: CASSEGFADETQYF

clone_size: few
v_call: TRBV7-2
d_call: TRBD1
j_call: TRBJ2-3
cdr3_nt: TGTGCCAGCAGCCGCCGGACAGGAGATTCTGCGGATACGCAGTATTTT
cdr3_aa: CASSRRTGDSADTQYF

clone_size: few
v_call: TRBV27
d_call: -
j_call: TRBJ2-7
cdr3_nt: TGTGCCAGCAGTTTATCGGGGGGATGGGGGAGCTACGAGCAGTACTTC
cdr3_aa: CASSLSGGWGSYEQYF

clone_size: -
v_call: TRBV6-5
d_call: -
j_call: TRBJ1-1
cdr3_nt: TGTGCCAGCAGTTACTCGAAGCTGAACAGCCGCTTTTTGAACACTGAAGCTTTCTTT
cdr3_aa: CASSYSKLNSRFLNTEAFF

clone_size: -
v_call: TRBV20-1
d_call: -
j_call: TRBJ2-1
cdr3_nt: TGCAGTGCTAGTGCGGGTCTATTGTACAATGAGCAGTTCTTC
cdr3_aa: CSASAGLLYNEQFF

clone_size: -
v_call: TRBV10-3
d_call: -
j_call: TRBJ1-2
cdr3_nt: TGTGCCATCACCCCAGGGGACTATGGCTACACCTTC
cdr3_aa: CAITPGDYGYTF

clone_size: many
v_call: TRBV12-3/TRBV12-4
d_call: -
j_call: TRBJ2-5
cdr3_nt: TGTGCCAGCAGTCCCGTCGGAAACGAACAAGAGACCCAGTACTTC
cdr3_aa: CASSPVGNEQETQYF

clone_size: many
v_call: TRBV6-6
d_call: TRBD1
j_call: TRBJ2-1
cdr3_nt: TGTGCCAGCAGCTCAGCCCCTGGGACAGGGATATACAATGAGCAGTTCTTC
cdr3_aa: CASSSAPGTGIYNEQFF

clone_size: few
v_call: TRBV5-6
d_call: TRBD1
j_call: TRBJ2-3
cdr3_nt: TGTGCCAGCAGCCGGACAGGGGCTTACACAGAGCAGTATTTT
cdr3_aa: CASSRTGAYTEQYF

clone_size: -
v_call: TRBV30
d_call: -
j_call: TRBJ1-1
cdr3_nt: TGTGCCTGGGAAGGGGGGGTGAACACTGAAGCTTTCTTT
cdr3_aa: CAWEGGVNTEAFF

clone_size: few
v_call: TRBV6-6
d_call: -
j_call: TRBJ1-1
cdr3_nt: TGTGCCAGCAGTTACTCGACGCGGGACACTGAAGCTTTCTTT
cdr3_aa: CASSYSTRDTEAFF

clone_size: -
v_call: TRBV5-1
d_call: TRBD2
j_call: TRBJ2-7
cdr3_nt: TGCGCCAGCAGATCCCTAGCGGGGACGAGCTACGAGCAGTACTTC
cdr3_aa: CASRSLAGTSYEQYF

clone_size: few
v_call: TRBV29-1
d_call: TRBD2
j_call: TRBJ2-7
cdr3_nt: TGCAGCGTGGGACTAGCGGGGGACGTCTCCAGCGAGCAGTACTTC
cdr3_aa: CSVGLAGDVSSEQYF

clone_size: -
v_call: TRBV27
d_call: -
j_call: TRBJ1-1
cdr3_nt: TGTGCCAGCAGTTTATTGAGGGGGGGTACTGAAGCTTTCTTT
cdr3_aa: CASSLLRGGTEAFF

clone_size: -
v_call: TRBV7-2
d_call: TRBD2
j_call: TRBJ2-2
cdr3_nt: TGTGCCAGCAGCTCACAACCAACTAGCGGGGGGACCGGGGAGCTGTTTTTT
cdr3_aa: CASSSQPTSGGTGELFF

clone_size: -
v_call: TRBV5-1
d_call: TRBD2
j_call: TRBJ2-1
cdr3_nt: TGCGCCAGCAGCCCGGGACTAGCGGGGGGACTTGAGCAGTTCTTC
cdr3_aa: CASSPGLAGGLEQFF

clone_size: few
v_call: TRBV24-1
d_call: -
j_call: TRBJ2-5
cdr3_nt: TGTGCCACCAGTGCTGACGGAGAGACCCAGTACTTC
cdr3_aa: CATSADGETQYF

clone_size: -
v_call: TRBV6-1
d_call: -
j_call: TRBJ1-2
cdr3_nt: TGTGCCAGCAGTGCACAGAGGGGTGGCTACACCTTC
cdr3_aa: CASSAQRGGYTF

clone_size: -
v_call: TRBV10-1
d_call: TRBD1
j_call: TRBJ2-3
cdr3_nt: TGCGCCAGCAGTGAGTCGACAGGGCCGCACACAGATACGCAGTATTTT
cdr3_aa: CASSESTGPHTDTQYF

clone_size: -
v_call: TRBV4-1
d_call: -
j_call: TRBJ2-5
cdr3_nt: TGCGCCAGCAGCCAAGACTCCCAGGCGGGGCGCGAGACCCAGTACTTC
cdr3_aa: CASSQDSQAGRETQYF

clone_size: few
v_call: TRBV28
d_call: -
j_call: TRBJ2-7
cdr3_nt: TGTGCCAGCAGCACCTATCCTACAGTTGACGAGCAGTACTTC
cdr3_aa: CASSTYPTVDEQYF

clone_size: once
v_call: TRBV15
d_call: -
j_call: TRBJ2-3
cdr3_nt: TGTGCCACCAGCAGCCGGGGGACAGATACGCAGTATTTT
cdr3_aa: CATSSRGTDTQYF

clone_size: -
v_call: TRBV27
d_call: -
j_call: TRBJ2-5
cdr3_nt: TGTGCCAGCAGTCGATTGCATAGTGCGGGGGCCCTTCAAGAGACCCAGTACTTC
cdr3_aa: CASSRLHSAGALQETQYF

clone_size: -
v_call: TRBV7-9
d_call: TRBD2
j_call: TRBJ2-6
cdr3_nt: TGTGCCAGCAGCTTATCTAGCGGGTTAGCTGGGGCCAACGTCCTGACTTTC
cdr3_aa: CASSLSSGLAGANVLTF

clone_size: few
v_call: TRBV4-1
d_call: TRBD2
j_call: TRBJ2-7
cdr3_nt: TGCGCCAGCAGCCGACTAGCGGGAGGTAGTACCTACGAGCAGTACTTC
cdr3_aa: CASSRLAGGSTYEQYF

clone_size: -
v_call: TRBV20-1
d_call: -
j_call: TRBJ1-5
cdr3_nt: TGCAGTGCTAGGGATAGCCTTAGCAATCAGCCCCAGCATTTT
cdr3_aa: CSARDSLSNQPQHF

clone_size: few
v_call: TRBV10-1
d_call: -
j_call: TRBJ2-3
cdr3_nt: TGCGCCAGCAGTGCTGAGGATACGCAGTATTTT
cdr3_aa: CASSAEDTQYF

clone_size: -
v_call: TRBV20-1
d_call: -
j_call: TRBJ2-7
cdr3_nt: TGCAGTGCGGCGGGACCAACCCACTACGAGCAGTACTTC
cdr3_aa: CSAAGPTHYEQYF

clone_size: -
v_call: TRBV6-5
d_call: -
j_call: TRBJ2-4
cdr3_nt: TGTGCCAGCAGCTCGGTTGGGGCCAACATTCAGTACTTC
cdr3_aa: CASSSVGANIQYF

clone_size: once
v_call: TRBV12-3/TRBV12-4
d_call: -
j_call: TRBJ2-3
cdr3_nt: TGTGCCAGCAGTTTAAGCGGGATAAGGACAGATACGCAATATTTT
cdr3_aa: CASSLSGIRTDTQYF

clone_size: few
v_call: TRBV6-1
d_call: TRBD1
j_call: TRBJ1-4
cdr3_nt: TGTGCCAGCTACGACAGGGTTGAAAAACTGTTTTTT
cdr3_aa: CASYDRVEKLFF

clone_size: -
v_call: TRBV11-2
d_call: -
j_call: TRBJ1-4
cdr3_nt: TGTGCCAGCAGCTCTTGGACAGATGAAAAACTGTTTTTT
cdr3_aa: CASSSWTDEKLFF

clone_size: -
v_call: TRBV20-1
d_call: TRBD1
j_call: TRBJ1-4
cdr3_nt: TGCAGTGCTGGAGGACAGGGGGCGGCTTTTGAAAAACTGTTTTTT
cdr3_aa: CSAGGQGAAFEKLFF

clone_size: -
v_call: TRBV7-3
d_call: -
j_call: TRBJ1-2
cdr3_nt: TGTGCCAGCAGCTTAAAGTCGTCGGTCTATGGCTACACCTTC
cdr3_aa: CASSLKSSVYGYTF

clone_size: many
v_call: TRBV9
d_call: -
j_call: TRBJ1-6
cdr3_nt: TGTGCCAGCAGCGAAGGTTCACCCCTCCACTTT
cdr3_aa: CASSEGSPLHF

clone_size: -
v_call: TRBV9
d_call: -
j_call: TRBJ2-2
cdr3_nt: TGTGCCAGCAGCGCCGAACGGGCCGGGGAGCTGTTTTTT
cdr3_aa: CASSAERAGELFF

clone_size: -
v_call: TRBV9
d_call: -
j_call: TRBJ2-7
cdr3_nt: TGTGCCAGCAGCGTAGACTACACAACCTACGAGCAGTACTTC
cdr3_aa: CASSVDYTTYEQYF

clone_size: few
v_call: TRBV20-1
d_call: TRBD2
j_call: TRBJ2-1
cdr3_nt: TGCAGTGCTAGAGATGAACTAGCGGCGTGGAATGAGCAGTTCTTC
cdr3_aa: CSARDELAAWNEQFF

clone_size: -
v_call: TRBV5-1
d_call: TRBD2
j_call: TRBJ2-3
cdr3_nt: TGCGCCAGCAGCTTGGACACTCGACGGACTAGCGGGGGCAACGCAGTTACGCAGTATTTT
cdr3_aa: CASSLDTRRTSGGNAVTQYF

clone_size: -
v_call: TRBV5-1
d_call: -
j_call: TRBJ2-3
cdr3_nt: TGCGCCAGCAGCTTTTCACCGCCGAACACAGATACGCAGTATTTT
cdr3_aa: CASSFSPPNTDTQYF

clone_size: -
v_call: TRBV7-2
d_call: TRBD1
j_call: TRBJ2-7
cdr3_nt: TGTGCCAGCAGCTGGAACAGGGACAGTTGGGGGGAGCAGTACTTC
cdr3_aa: CASSWNRDSWGEQYF

clone_size: once
v_call: TRBV11-2
d_call: TRBD1
j_call: TRBJ2-7
cdr3_nt: TGTGCCAGCAGCACATCCGCCGGGACAGGGTACAACGAGCAGTACTTC
cdr3_aa: CASSTSAGTGYNEQYF

clone_size: -
v_call: TRBV11-2
d_call: -
j_call: TRBJ2-4
cdr3_nt: TGTGCCAGCTGGGTCAGTTCGGGAGCCAAAAGCATCCAGTACTTC
cdr3_aa: CASWVSSGAKSIQYF

clone_size: -
v_call: TRBV20-1
d_call: TRBD2
j_call: TRBJ2-5
cdr3_nt: TGCAGTGCTATCTCGCAACTAGCGGGATTTGAGACCCAGTACTTC
cdr3_aa: CSAISQLAGFETQYF

clone_size: -
v_call: TRBV28
d_call: TRBD2
j_call: TRBJ2-2
cdr3_nt: TGTGCCAGCAGCGTGCCCCTCAGGGCGGGAGGCCGAGTCACCGGGGAGCTGTTTTTT
cdr3_aa: CASSVPLRAGGRVTGELFF

clone_size: -
v_call: TRBV29-1
d_call: TRBD1
j_call: TRBJ2-1
cdr3_nt: TGCAGCGTGAAGCCCTCAAGGACAGGAAGGGGTCGGGTTGAGCAGTTCTTC
cdr3_aa: CSVKPSRTGRGRVEQFF

clone_size: few
v_call: TRBV5-1
d_call: -
j_call: TRBJ1-5
cdr3_nt: TGTGCCAGCAGTTTGCCAGGGAGCAATCAGCCCCAGCATTTT
cdr3_aa: CASSLPGSNQPQHF